These 3 T cell receptor beta chains were sequenced from one sample in a study of cytomegalovirus exposure and HLA in healthy donors. 13 Jbeta primers and 60 Vbeta primers were used for the PCR. Libraries were prepared by immunoSEQ multiplex PCR; TCRdb keeps only in-frame clonotypes and omits some of them. This table has 150,000 to 200,000 clones, about three quarters appearing once. The sequenced sample was PBMCs. These receptors originate from a woman in her thirties or forties in good health and CMV-seronegative.

The V and J genes are TRBV13 and TRBJ1-1; tentatively, D is TRBD1 (6 bases). The V gene lost 3 bases and the J gene lost 1 base, with 9 bases spanning the gap. The CDR3 has 14 residues. Germline V CDR1 and CDR2: PRHDT, FYEKMQ (reference sequence). The CDR3 coding sequence is TGTGCCAGCAGCTTTACAGGGCCGAACACTGAAGCTTTCTTT. As protein: CASSFTGPNTEAFF. Looking up the rest from reference TRBV13 and TRBJ1-1 gives the full variable domain: AAGVIQSPRHLIKEKRETATLKCYPIPRHDTVYWYQQGPGQDPQFLISFYEKMQSDKGSIPDRFSAQQFSDYHSELNMSSLELGDSALYFCASSFTGPNTEAFFGQGTRLTVV.

This sequence joins TRBV7-9 and TRBJ2-5; 12 bases are a match to TRBD2. V was pared by 0 bases and J by 4 bases, with 3 bases of the junction left unmatched. This CDR3 is built from 16 residues. Germline-derived CDR1 and CDR2 are SEHNR and FQNEAQ (reference sequence). Here the CDR3 reads CASSLALAGGGETQYF. In nucleotides, the CDR3 is TGTGCCAGCAGCTTAGCGCTAGCGGGAGGGGGAGAGACCCAGTACTTC.

The chain couples TRBV30 to TRBJ1-1; D is unresolved. V was pared by 6 bases and J by 4 bases, with 15 bases between. The CDR3 has 13 residues. CDR1 is GTSNPN, CDR2 SVGIG, per germline (reference sequence). The CDR3 here is CACTTGVFTEAFF. The CDR3 DNA sequence: TGTGCCTGTACGACCGGGGTGTTCACTGAAGCTTTCTTT.